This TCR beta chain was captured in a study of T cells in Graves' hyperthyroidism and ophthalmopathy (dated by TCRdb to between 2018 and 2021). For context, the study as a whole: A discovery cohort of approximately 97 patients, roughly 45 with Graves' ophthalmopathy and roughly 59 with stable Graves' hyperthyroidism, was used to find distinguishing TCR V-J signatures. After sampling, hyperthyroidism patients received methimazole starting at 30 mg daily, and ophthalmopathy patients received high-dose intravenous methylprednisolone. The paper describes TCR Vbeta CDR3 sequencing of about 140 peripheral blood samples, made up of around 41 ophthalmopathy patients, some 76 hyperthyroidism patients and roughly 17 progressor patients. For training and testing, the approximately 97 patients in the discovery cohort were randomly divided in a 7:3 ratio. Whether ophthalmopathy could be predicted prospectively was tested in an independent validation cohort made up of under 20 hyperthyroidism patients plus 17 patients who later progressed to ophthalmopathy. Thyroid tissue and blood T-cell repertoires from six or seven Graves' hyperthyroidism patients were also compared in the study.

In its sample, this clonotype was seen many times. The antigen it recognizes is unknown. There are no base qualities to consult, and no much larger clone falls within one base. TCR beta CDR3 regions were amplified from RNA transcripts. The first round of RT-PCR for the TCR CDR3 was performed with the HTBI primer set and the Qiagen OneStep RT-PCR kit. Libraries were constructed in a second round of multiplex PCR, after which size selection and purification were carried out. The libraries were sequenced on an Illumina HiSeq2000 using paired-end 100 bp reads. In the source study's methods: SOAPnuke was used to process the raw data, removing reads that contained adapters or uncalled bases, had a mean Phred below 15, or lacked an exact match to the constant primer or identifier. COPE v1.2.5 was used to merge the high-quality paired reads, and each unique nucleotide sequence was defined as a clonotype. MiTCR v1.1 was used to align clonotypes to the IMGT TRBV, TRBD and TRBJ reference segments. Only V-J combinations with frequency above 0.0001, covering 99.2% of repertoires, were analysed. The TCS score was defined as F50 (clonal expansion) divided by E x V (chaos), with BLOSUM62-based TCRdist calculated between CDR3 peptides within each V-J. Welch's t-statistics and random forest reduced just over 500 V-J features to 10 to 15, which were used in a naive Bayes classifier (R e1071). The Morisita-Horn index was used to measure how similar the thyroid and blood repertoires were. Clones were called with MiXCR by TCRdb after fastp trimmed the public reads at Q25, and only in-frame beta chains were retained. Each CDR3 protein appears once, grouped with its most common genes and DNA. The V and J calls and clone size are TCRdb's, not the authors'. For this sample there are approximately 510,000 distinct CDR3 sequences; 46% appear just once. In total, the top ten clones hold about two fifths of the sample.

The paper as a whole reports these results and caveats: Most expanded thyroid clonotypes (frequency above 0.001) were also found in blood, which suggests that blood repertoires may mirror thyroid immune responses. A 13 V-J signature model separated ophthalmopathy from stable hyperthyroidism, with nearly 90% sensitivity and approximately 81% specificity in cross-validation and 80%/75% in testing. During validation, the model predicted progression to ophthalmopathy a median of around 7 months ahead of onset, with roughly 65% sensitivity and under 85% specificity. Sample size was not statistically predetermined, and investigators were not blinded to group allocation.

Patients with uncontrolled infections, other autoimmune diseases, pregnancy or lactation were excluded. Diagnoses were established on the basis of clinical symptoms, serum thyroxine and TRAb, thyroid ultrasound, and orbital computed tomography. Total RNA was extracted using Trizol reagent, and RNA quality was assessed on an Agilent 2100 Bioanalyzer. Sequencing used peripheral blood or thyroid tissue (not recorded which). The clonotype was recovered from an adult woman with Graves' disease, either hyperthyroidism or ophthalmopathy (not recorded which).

Here the CDR3 is given as CAIKPTSGSSEQYF. The DNA reads as follows: TGTGCCATCAAGCCGACTAGCGGGAGTTCCGAGCAGTACTTC. The sequence joins TRBV10-3 to TRBJ2-7; 12 of the junction bases match TRBD2. The germline V gene encodes CDR1 ENHRY and CDR2 SYGVKD. The CDR3, cysteine through phenylalanine, is 14 amino acids long. Only the CDR3 portion is preserved as DNA: 42 bases, with reading frame beginning at the first base. The junction shows trimming of 7 bases on V and 6 bases on J, and the gene matches do not reach 7 bases of it.